Following are 27 T cell receptor beta chains from one sample sequenced in a study of T cell responses to AZD1222 COVID-19 vaccine. Produced via immunoSEQ multiplex PCR; TCRdb's table is partial and in-frame only. Counted here are about 110,000 clones, 90% to 95% occurring once; the ten biggest clones make up roughly 2%. Sequenced material: peripheral blood, taken on day 0 of AZD1222 vaccination. The source of these receptors is an adult in good health.

About this clone: The germline gene is not matched at one end of the junction; a read error may be the cause. The V gene is TRBV5-1, the J gene TRBJ2-7, with a tentative D call TRBD2 (5 bases). CDR1 is SGHRS, CDR2 YFSETQ, per germline. The CDR3 totals 15 residues. The CDR3 loop is CASSLEDVAERGQYF. CDR3 nucleotides: TGCGCTAGCAGCTTGGAAGACGTCGCTGAACGGGGTCAGTACTTC.

The count of this clone is one. The chain joins TRBV10-3 to TRBJ2-3, with TRBD2 matching 14 bases. CDR1 is ENHRY and CDR2 is SYGVKD in the germline V gene. This CDR3 is 18 amino acids long. J was trimmed by 2 bases and V by 2 bases; bases with no gene match: 6. CDR3 amino acids: CAISERGTSGGPTDTQYF. The DNA of the CDR3 is TGTGCCATCAGTGAGCGCGGGACTAGCGGGGGCCCCACAGATACGCAGTATTTT.

The V gene is TRBV19, the J gene TRBJ1-1; D not resolved. The CDR3 contains 11 residues. Trimming stripped 5 bases from V and 3 bases from J, with 4 bases between. CDR1 and CDR2 from the germline V gene are LNHDA and SQIVND (reference sequence). CDR3 sequence: CASSSYTEAFF. The CDR3 DNA reads TGTGCCAGTAGTTCATACACTGAAGCTTTCTTT. The full variable domain, its missing parts supplied by reference TRBV19 and TRBJ1-1, is DGGITQSPKYLFRKEGQNVTLSCEQNLNHDAMYWYRQDPGQGLRLIYYSQIVNDFQKGDIAEGYSVSREKKESFPLTVTSAQKNPTAFYLCASSSYTEAFFGQGTRLTVV.

This clone was observed once. J is TRBJ2-1 and V is TRBV20-1, with 7 bases that match TRBD2. CDR1 DFQATT and CDR2 SNEGSKA come from the germline V gene (reference sequence). After removal of 4 bases from V and 0 bases from J, the junction contained 9 bases not matched to a gene. The length of the CDR3 is 16 residues. The CDR3 sequence is CSAIDRDYSSYNEQFF. The CDR3 DNA reads as TGCAGTGCTATTGACCGGGACTACTCCTCCTACAATGAGCAGTTCTTC.

V usage is TRBV9 and J usage is TRBJ1-4, with D possibly matching TRBD1 (5 bases). This CDR3 spans 15 amino acids. Looked up from germline, CDR1 is SGDLS and CDR2 is YYNGEE. Trimming pared 5 bases from V and 0 bases from J, leaving 11 bases between. CDR3 in DNA: TGTGCCAGCAGTAGCCGGGGGGCAACTAATGAAAAACTGTTTTTT. Protein: CASSSRGATNEKLFF.

The chain recombines TRBV5-6 with TRBJ2-4; D possibly matches TRBD1 or TRBD2 (5 bases each). Deletions cut 3 bases from V and 5 bases from J, with 15 bases between. The CDR3 consists of 15 residues. Germline CDR1 reads SGHDT; CDR2 reads YYEEEE. This CDR3 is CASSWKSLGENIQYF. DNA of the CDR3: TGTGCCAGCAGCTGGAAGAGCCTGGGGGAAAACATTCAGTACTTC.

The chain is built from TRBV12-3 or TRBV12-4 and TRBJ1-2; 7 nucleotides match TRBD1. The CDR3 length is 13 residues. V trimming: 6 bases; J trimming: 11 bases; junction bases outside the gene matches: 12. The CDR3 nucleotides are TGTGCCAGCAGCCTAGACAGGGTCCGGGAGTACACCTTC. This sequence encodes CASSLDRVREYTF.

The V and J genes are TRBV5-4 and TRBJ2-7; 7 bases match TRBD1. V was clipped by 1 base and J by 6 bases; unmatched bases: 1. The CDR3 consists of 12 residues. Per the germline V gene, CDR1 is SGHNT and CDR2 is YYREEE (reference sequence). The CDR3 bases are TGTGCCAGCAGCTTGCCAGGGGGCGAGCAGTACTTC. This gives the protein CASSLPGGEQYF.

The CDR3 region is CASSENTGNSPLHF. The DNA for the CDR3 is TGTGCCAGCAGCGAAAATACAGGGAATTCACCCCTCCACTTT. The V and J genes are TRBV6-6 and TRBJ1-6; a possible D gene is TRBD1 (6 bases). Per germline, CDR1 MNHNY and CDR2 SVGAGI (reference sequence). V gave up 6 bases and J gave up 7 bases, with 13 bases separating them. This CDR3 contains 14 residues.

The rearrangement joins TRBV28 to TRBJ2-1, with D hard to call. Germline assignment: CDR1 MDHEN and CDR2 SYDVKM. The CDR3 sequence is 16 residues long. The V end was cut by 1 base, the J end by 0 bases, with 10 bases between. The CDR3 protein is CASSLYGSSSYNEQFF. In DNA form, the CDR3 reads TGTGCCAGCAGTTTATATGGGTCAAGCTCCTACAATGAGCAGTTCTTC.

V gene TRBV7-9 combines with J gene TRBJ1-1, with TRBD1 matching 7 bases. CDR1 and CDR2 (germline): SEHNR, FQNEAQ (reference sequence). This CDR3 has 14 residues. The junction had 6 bases not matched to a gene; V was cut back by 2 bases and J by 6 bases. The CDR3 nucleotides read TGTGCCAGCAGCTTAAATAGGGGGCGTTCTGAAGCTTTCTTT. Its protein product is CASSLNRGRSEAFF.

This chain links TRBV6-5 with TRBJ1-5; D unclear. Germline CDR1 reads MNHEY; CDR2 reads SVGAGI. CDR3 length equals 13 residues. Trimming shortened V by 4 bases and J by 4 bases, and 8 bases separated the two germline ends. CDR3 coding DNA: TGTGCCAGCAGTTGGAGTCGTAATCAGCCCCAGCATTTT. The encoded protein is CASSWSRNQPQHF.

The chain recombines TRBV9 with TRBJ2-7; no definite D call. Trimming left V 3 bases short and J 6 bases short, with 13 bases between. The CDR3 has 13 residues. CDR1 is SGDLS, CDR2 YYNGEE, per germline. The CDR3: CASSEQQVGEQYF. DNA for the CDR3: TGTGCCAGCAGCGAACAGCAGGTCGGCGAGCAGTACTTC. The full variable domain, completed using reference TRBV9 and TRBJ2-7, is DSGVTQTPKHLITATGQRVTLRCSPRSGDLSVYWYQQSLDQGLQFLIQYYNGEERAKGNILERFSAQQFPDLHSELNLSSLELGDSALYFCASSEQQVGEQYFGPGTRLTVT.

V and J are TRBV4-3 and TRBJ1-1; D gene ambiguous. Per the germline V gene, CDR1 is LGHNA and CDR2 is YSLEER. The V end lost 0 bases, the J end lost 1 base, and 9 bases lay between the germline ends. The CDR3 loop spans 15 amino acids. The CDR3 region has the DNA TGCGCCAGCAGCCAAGATTCGGTCAGGAACACTGAAGCTTTCTTT. Translating gives CASSQDSVRNTEAFF.

The CDR3 loop is CASSARTELNTGELFF. CDR3 bases: TGTGCCAGCAGTGCCCGGACAGAATTGAACACCGGGGAGCTGTTTTTT. The V and J genes are TRBV27 and TRBJ2-2, with a tentative D call TRBD1 (6 bases). With 5 bases removed from V and 1 base from J, the gap between germline ends came to 14 bases. CDR1 is MNHEY and CDR2 is SMNVEV in the germline V gene (reference sequence). This CDR3 contains 16 residues.

The V call is TRBV19, the J call TRBJ1-1, with 8 bases that match TRBD1. Germline trimming cut 4 bases from V and 8 bases from J; bases unmatched to any gene: 6. Looked up from germline, CDR1 is LNHDA and CDR2 is SQIVND (reference sequence). CDR3 size: 13 residues. The CDR3 region is CASSTRTGREAFF. The CDR3 nucleotides read TGTGCCAGTAGTACACGGACAGGGAGGGAAGCTTTCTTT.

A single count supports this clone. The V gene is TRBV2, the J gene TRBJ1-6; D gene ambiguous. The CDR3 is 16 amino acids. The V end lost 4 bases, the J end lost 2 bases, and 12 bases lay between the germline ends. The germline V gene encodes CDR1 SNHLY and CDR2 FYNNEI. The DNA of the CDR3 is TGTGCCAGCAGTGGTAAAGGATATCCCTATAATTCACCCCTCCACTTT. It specifies CASSGKGYPYNSPLHF.

As to this clone: At one of its ends the junction is not consistent with the germline gene, which may arise from a read error. The chain has TRBV28 and TRBJ2-2; 7 bases fit TRBD2. The CDR3 extends over 14 amino acids. Germline lookup yields CDR1 MDHEN and CDR2 SYDVKM. CDR3 region: CASSNPGTARELFF. The CDR3 coding sequence is TGTGCCAGCAGCAACCCGGGGACTGCGCGGGAGTTGTTTTTT. Combining the CDR3 with reference TRBV28 and TRBJ2-2 gives the whole variable domain DVKVTQSSRYLVKRTGEKVFLECVQDMDHENMFWYRQDPGLGLRLIYFSYDVKMKEKGDIPEGYSVSREKKERFSLILESASTNQTSMYLCASSNPGTARELFFGEGSRLTVL.

The rearrangement joins TRBV28 to TRBJ2-1; D not certain. The CDR3 totals 12 residues. Trimming removed 7 bases at V and 10 bases at J, with 14 bases between. Looked up from germline, CDR1 is MDHEN and CDR2 is SYDVKM. In DNA form, the CDR3 reads TGTGCCAGCATCTCCCCCCCAAGAGAGCAGTTCTTC. It yields the protein CASISPPREQFF.

This clone was seen a single time. This chain uses TRBV3-1 (or the pseudogene TRBV3-2) with TRBJ1-1; D unresolved. Germline values: CDR1 LGHDT, CDR2 YNNKEL (reference sequence). V shed 4 bases and J shed 4 bases, with 13 bases lying between them. The CDR3 loop spans 14 amino acids. CDR3 residues: CASSLMVGSTEAFF. The CDR3 coding sequence is TGTGCCAGCAGCCTCATGGTGGGCTCCACTGAAGCTTTCTTT.

J is TRBJ2-7 and V is TRBV6-6; unclear D gene. CDR1 and CDR2 from the germline V gene are MNHNY and SVGAGI (reference sequence). The CDR3 is 12 amino acids. Deletions cut 4 bases from V and 7 bases from J, with 11 bases between. CDR3 in amino acids: CASSSPSVEQYF. The CDR3 coding sequence is TGTGCCAGCAGTTCCCCAAGTGTGGAGCAGTACTTC.

This chain links TRBV28 with TRBJ2-3; D remains ambiguous. The germline V gene has CDR1 MDHEN and CDR2 SYDVKM. This CDR3 has 13 residues. The V end was cut by 4 bases, the J end by 6 bases, with 11 bases between. This CDR3 is CASSSTPRDTQYF. The CDR3 bases are TGTGCCAGCAGTTCGACCCCCCGGGATACGCAGTATTTT.

The chain recombines TRBV18 with TRBJ1-4; TRBD1 matches 9 bases. Germline V lookup: CDR1 KGHSH, CDR2 LQKENI. The CDR3 is 15 amino acids. With 3 bases clipped from V and 4 bases from J, the junction kept 3 bases outside the gene matches. The CDR3: CASSPGQGGNEKLFF. In nucleotides, the CDR3 is TGTGCCAGCTCACCGGGACAGGGAGGTAATGAAAAACTGTTTTTT.

This chain uses TRBV14 with TRBJ1-1; D uncertain. The V and J ends lost 2 bases and 1 base respectively, with 8 bases between them. The CDR3 is 14 residues long. Germline V gene lookup returns CDR1 SGHDN and CDR2 FVKESK. The CDR3 here is CASSQYLANTEAFF. DNA of the CDR3: TGTGCCAGCAGCCAATACCTAGCGAACACTGAAGCTTTCTTT.

The genes are TRBV2 and TRBJ2-5; the D gene is possibly TRBD2 (5 bases). The CDR3 loop spans 16 amino acids. Germline lookup yields CDR1 SNHLY and CDR2 FYNNEI. V was trimmed by 4 bases and J by 1 base, leaving 16 bases between them. This CDR3 is CASSVGRDYSQETQYF. Written as DNA, the CDR3 is TGTGCCAGCAGTGTCGGGCGAGACTATTCCCAAGAGACCCAGTACTTC.

The V and J genes are TRBV6-5 and TRBJ2-3, with 8 nucleotides matching TRBD2. Germline-derived CDR1 and CDR2 are MNHEY and SVGAGI. V lost 6 bases and J lost 4; bases outside the gene matches: 3. This CDR3 spans 13 amino acids. CDR3 nucleotide sequence: TGTGCCAGCAGCCGGGGGGGCGCAGATACGCAGTATTTT. Encoded protein: CASSRGGADTQYF.

This chain joins TRBV27 and TRBJ2-7, with 9 bases lining up with TRBD2. CDR3 size: 15 residues. The trim removed 5 bases at V and 0 bases at J, leaving 5 bases unmatched. The germline CDR1 and CDR2 sequences are MNHEY and SMNVEV (reference sequence). CDR3 sequence: CASSLAGKSSYEQYF. CDR3 nucleotide sequence: TGTGCCAGCAGTCTAGCGGGGAAAAGCTCCTACGAGCAGTACTTC.